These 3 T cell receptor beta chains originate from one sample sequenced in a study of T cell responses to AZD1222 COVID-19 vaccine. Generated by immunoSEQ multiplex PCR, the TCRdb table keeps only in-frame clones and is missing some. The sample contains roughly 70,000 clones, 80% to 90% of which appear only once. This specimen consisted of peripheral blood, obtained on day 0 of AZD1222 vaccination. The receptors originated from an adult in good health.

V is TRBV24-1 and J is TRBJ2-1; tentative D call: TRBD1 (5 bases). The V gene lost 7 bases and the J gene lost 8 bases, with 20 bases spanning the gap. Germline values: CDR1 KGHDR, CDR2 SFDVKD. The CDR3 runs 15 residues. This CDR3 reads CATSQTARDSYEQFF. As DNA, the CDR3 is TGTGCCACCAGCCAGACAGCCCGAGACTCTTATGAGCAGTTCTTC.

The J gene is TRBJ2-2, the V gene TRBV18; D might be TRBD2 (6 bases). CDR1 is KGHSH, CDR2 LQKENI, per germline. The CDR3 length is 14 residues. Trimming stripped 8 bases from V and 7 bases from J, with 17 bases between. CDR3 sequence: CASKTGGRSGELFF. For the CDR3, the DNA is TGTGCCAGCAAAACCGGGGGACGGAGCGGGGAGCTGTTTTTT.

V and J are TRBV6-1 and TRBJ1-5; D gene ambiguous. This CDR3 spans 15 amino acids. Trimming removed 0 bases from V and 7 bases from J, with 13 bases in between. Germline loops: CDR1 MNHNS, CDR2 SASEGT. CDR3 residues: CASSEAWTPGQPQHF. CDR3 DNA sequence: TGTGCCAGCAGTGAAGCTTGGACGCCCGGGCAGCCCCAGCATTTT.